The 29 T cell receptor beta chains below all came from one sample that was sequenced in a study of control samples from healthy donors and cancer patients. Produced via immunoSEQ multiplex PCR; TCRdb's table is partial and in-frame only. The data show some 66,000 clones, around 85% seen once. Sequenced: blood. Receptors originate from a man aged 40-49 years in good health.

This chain connects TRBV6-5 to TRBJ1-2; 7 bases are shared with TRBD1. The CDR3 runs 13 residues. CDR1 and CDR2 from the germline V gene are MNHEY and SVGAGI. The V gene end was trimmed by 6 bases and the J gene end by 9 bases; junction bases not matched to a gene: 10. The CDR3 loop reads CASSADREGRYTF. The CDR3 DNA is TGTGCCAGCAGCGCCGACAGGGAAGGTCGCTACACCTTC.

This clone occurred a few times. CDR3 sequence: CAWREGTEAFF. The CDR3 DNA follows: TGTGCCTGGAGGGAGGGGACTGAAGCTTTCTTT. The chain employs TRBV30 and TRBJ1-1, with D possibly being TRBD1 (5 bases). This CDR3 spans 11 amino acids. The germline CDR1 and CDR2 sequences are GTSNPN and SVGIG (reference sequence). V dropped 3 bases and J dropped 5 bases, with 7 bases sitting between them.

CDR3 in amino acids: CARSLAGGQGNSPLHF. The CDR3 DNA follows: TGTGCCAGAAGCTTGGCCGGAGGACAGGGTAATTCACCCCTCCACTTT. The V gene is TRBV5-3, the J gene TRBJ1-6, with TRBD1 identical over 8 bases. TRBV5-3 carries the ORF label, with uncertain function. After removal of 0 bases from V and 6 bases from J, the junction contained 5 bases not matched to a gene. The CDR3 length is 16 residues.

The chain carries TRBV9 and TRBJ1-3; possible D gene TRBD1, 6 bases. CDR1 is SGDLS, CDR2 YYNGEE, per germline. The V end was cut by 6 bases, the J end by 0 bases, with 13 bases between. The CDR3 runs 15 residues. CDR3 nucleotides: TGTGCCAGCACCCCGGGACATCGCTCTGGAAACACCATATATTTT. It encodes CASTPGHRSGNTIYF.

This clone was seen repeatedly, ten times or more. In nucleotides, the CDR3 is TGCGCCAGCAGTCTAGGACAGGGGGCCCATCAGCCCCAGCATTTT. Translated, it gives CASSLGQGAHQPQHF. The chain has TRBV10-1 and TRBJ1-5, with 11 bases aligning to TRBD1. V trimming: 5 bases; J trimming: 5 bases; junction bases outside the gene matches: 5. The germline gives CDR1 WNHNN, CDR2 SYGVQD (reference sequence). This CDR3 is built from 15 residues.

The gene calls are TRBV6-5 and TRBJ2-3; possible D gene TRBD2, 5 bases. This CDR3 is 13 amino acids long. Germline V gene lookup returns CDR1 MNHEY and CDR2 SVGAGI. V gave up 8 bases and J gave up 3 bases, with 12 bases separating them. In DNA form, the CDR3 reads TGTGCCAGCGGTCGGGGATTAACAGATACGCAGTATTTT. This sequence encodes CASGRGLTDTQYF.

The rearrangement links TRBV11-2 to TRBJ2-5, with TRBD2 as a possible D gene (6 bases). The ends were cut back, 3 bases at V and 1 base at J, with 6 bases in the middle. Germline lookup yields CDR1 SGHAT and CDR2 FQNNGV. The CDR3 sequence is 13 residues long. This CDR3 reads CASSFSGQETQYF. The DNA for the CDR3 is TGTGCCAGCAGCTTTAGCGGCCAAGAGACCCAGTACTTC.

The J gene is TRBJ2-1, the V gene TRBV6-6, with 10 bases aligning to TRBD2. The CDR3 spans 19 residues. The junction had 22 bases not matched to a gene; V was cut back by 5 bases and J by 9 bases. The germline V gene has CDR1 MNHNY and CDR2 SVGAGI (reference sequence). DNA for the CDR3: TGTGCCAGCAGTCACCCGGGACTAGCGTCCCAAGGAGGGGTCATTGAGCAGTTCTTC. Translating it yields CASSHPGLASQGGVIEQFF.

The genes are TRBV5-4 and TRBJ2-7; TRBD2 matches at 11 bases. Germline V CDR1 and CDR2: SGHNT, YYREEE (reference sequence). V was clipped by 0 bases and J by 1 base; unmatched bases: 9. This CDR3 spans 18 amino acids. The DNA of the CDR3 is TGTGCCAGCAGCTTGGACCTAGCGGGAGGCCAGAGATCCTACGAGCAGTACTTC. Translated, it gives CASSLDLAGGQRSYEQYF.

The V and J genes are TRBV9 and TRBJ1-1, with 8 bases identical to TRBD1. Per germline, CDR1 SGDLS and CDR2 YYNGEE. Trimming cost V 2 bases and J 4 bases; bases outside gene matches: 10. The CDR3 is 16 residues long. CDR3 residues: CASSVRDRFSGTEAFF. CDR3 nucleotides: TGTGCCAGCAGCGTCCGGGACAGGTTTTCGGGCACTGAAGCTTTCTTT.

This chain links TRBV29-1 with TRBJ2-7; TRBD1 agrees at 8 bases. The CDR3 is 12 amino acids. Trimming took 1 base from V and 7 from J; bases not matched to a gene: 3. Germline lookup yields CDR1 SQVTM and CDR2 ANQGSEA. The DNA for the CDR3 is TGCAGCGTTGAAGGGACAGGGAATGAGCAGTACTTC. Its translation: CSVEGTGNEQYF.

The chain links TRBV6-5 to TRBJ2-2, with D perhaps assigned TRBD1 or TRBD2 (5 bases each). From germline, CDR1 is MNHEY and CDR2 SVGAGI. This CDR3 is 14 amino acids long. Deletions cut 6 bases from V and 1 base from J, with 9 bases between. The CDR3 sequence is CASRRDLNTGELFF. The DNA of the CDR3 is TGTGCCAGCAGACGGGACCTGAACACCGGGGAGCTGTTTTTT.

The chain recombines TRBV5-1 with TRBJ1-4; a weak D match, TRBD1 (5 bases). Germline V gives CDR1 SGHRS, CDR2 YFSETQ. CDR3 length: 15 residues. V lost 0 bases and J 3 bases, leaving 9 bases between the germline ends. The CDR3 here is CASSLAGLANEKLFF. The CDR3 nucleotides are TGCGCCAGCAGCTTGGCAGGGTTGGCTAATGAAAAACTGTTTTTT. Combining the CDR3 with reference TRBV5-1 and TRBJ1-4 gives the whole variable domain KAGVTQTPRYLIKTRGQQVTLSCSPISGHRSVSWYQQTPGQGLQFLFEYFSETQRNKGNFPGRFSGRQFSNSRSEMNVSTLELGDSALYLCASSLAGLANEKLFFGSGTQLSVL.

The chain is built from TRBV29-1 and TRBJ1-2, with a possible D match to TRBD1 (6 bases). Trimming shortened V by 3 bases and J by 4 bases, and 12 bases separated the two germline ends. This CDR3 is built from 13 residues. The germline V gene has CDR1 SQVTM and CDR2 ANQGSEA. The DNA of the CDR3 is TGCAGCGTTGAGAGCGGGGGGGCCTATGGCTACACCTTC. Amino acid sequence: CSVESGGAYGYTF.

The chain combines TRBV27 with TRBJ1-6; no clear D. The germline V and J ends were trimmed by 2 bases and 3 bases, with 14 bases remaining between them. The germline V gene has CDR1 MNHEY and CDR2 SMNVEV (reference sequence). The CDR3 is 17 residues long. This CDR3 reads CASSLISGLVYNSPLHF. In nucleotides, the CDR3 is TGTGCCAGCAGTTTAATCAGCGGTTTAGTCTATAATTCACCCCTCCACTTT.

The gene calls are TRBV5-5 and TRBJ1-1; a weak D match, TRBD1 (6 bases). The germline gives CDR1 SGHKS, CDR2 YYEKEE (reference sequence). V lost 2 bases and J 0 bases, leaving 11 bases between the germline ends. The CDR3 runs 15 residues. The CDR3 loop is CASSLLGGLNTEAFF. The CDR3 region has the DNA TGTGCCAGCAGCTTATTGGGGGGCTTGAACACTGAAGCTTTCTTT.

The rearrangement uses TRBV14 and TRBJ1-2; no reliable D call. V lost 1 base and J 3 bases, leaving 6 bases between the germline ends. The V gene's germline CDR1 is SGHDN and CDR2 FVKESK. The length of the CDR3 is 13 residues. CDR3 in DNA: TGTGCCAGCAGCCAAGGGCAACACTATGGCTACACCTTC. Translated, it gives CASSQGQHYGYTF. Full variable domain (outside the CDR3, taken from reference TRBV14 and TRBJ1-2): EAGVTQFPSHSVIEKGQTVTLRCDPISGHDNLYWYRRVMGKEIKFLLHFVKESKQDESGMPNNRFLAERTGGTYSTLKVQPAELEDSGVYFCASSQGQHYGYTFGSGTRLTVV.

The rearrangement joins TRBV7-2 to TRBJ1-1; a weak D match, TRBD1 (5 bases). Between the trimmed V and J ends, which lost 4 bases and 5 bases, there was a span of 14 bases. Germline loops: CDR1 SGHTA, CDR2 FQGNSA. This CDR3 spans 14 amino acids. CDR3 nucleotides: TGTGCCAGCAGCTCAGGGAGGGCCTGGACTGAAGCTTTCTTT. It codes for CASSSGRAWTEAFF. Using reference TRBV7-2 and TRBJ1-1 for the parts outside the CDR3, the full variable domain is GAGVSQSPSNKVTEKGKDVELRCDPISGHTALYWYRQSLGQGLEFLIYFQGNSAPDKSGLPSDRFSAERTGGSVSTLTIQRTQQEDSAVYLCASSSGRAWTEAFFGQGTRLTVV.

This clone was seen a few times. This chain joins TRBV28 and TRBJ2-1; unclear D gene. The CDR3 is 11 amino acids. The germline V gene has CDR1 MDHEN and CDR2 SYDVKM. Trimming took 3 bases from V and 8 from J, leaving 5 bases between them. In DNA, the CDR3 is TGTGCCAGCAGTTTTGCCTATGAGCAGTTCTTC. Translating gives CASSFAYEQFF.

This chain connects TRBV18 to TRBJ2-4; 7 bases line up with TRBD1. Germline assignment: CDR1 KGHSH and CDR2 LQKENI. The CDR3 sequence is 14 residues long. The junction had 3 bases not matched to a gene; V was cut back by 3 bases and J by 4 bases. In DNA, the CDR3 is TGTGCCAGCTCACCGGTGGGACAGAAAAACATTCAGTACTTC. It codes for CASSPVGQKNIQYF.

The V gene is TRBV9, the J gene TRBJ1-3, with D uncertain. This CDR3 contains 12 residues. Germline-derived CDR1 and CDR2 are SGDLS and YYNGEE. V lost 3 bases to trimming and J lost 2 bases, with 3 bases between them. The CDR3 here is CASSAPGNTIYF. CDR3 nucleotides: TGTGCCAGCAGCGCACCTGGAAACACCATATATTTT. The full variable domain, with the rest looked up from reference TRBV9 and TRBJ1-3, is DSGVTQTPKHLITATGQRVTLRCSPRSGDLSVYWYQQSLDQGLQFLIQYYNGEERAKGNILERFSAQQFPDLHSELNLSSLELGDSALYFCASSAPGNTIYFGEGSWLTVV.

The V gene is TRBV11-3, the J gene TRBJ2-1, with D perhaps matching TRBD2 (6 bases). The CDR3 is made up of 14 amino acids. CDR1 and CDR2 from the germline V gene are SGHNT and YENEEA. V was cut by 1 base and J by 5 bases, with 9 bases left in between. CDR3 residues: CASSLGTTNNEQFF. DNA for the CDR3: TGTGCCAGCAGCTTAGGGACTACAAACAATGAGCAGTTCTTC. Full variable domain (outside the CDR3, taken from reference TRBV11-3 and TRBJ2-1): EAGVVQSPRYKIIEKKQPVAFWCNPISGHNTLYWYLQNLGQGPELLIRYENEEAVDDSQLPKDRFSAERLKGVDSTLKIQPAELGDSAVYLCASSLGTTNNEQFFGPGTRLTVL.

The rearrangement joins TRBV2 to TRBJ1-5, with a tentative D call TRBD1 (5 bases). CDR1 SNHLY and CDR2 FYNNEI come from the germline V gene. V lost 3 bases, J lost 8 bases, and 14 bases lay in between. The CDR3 loop spans 14 amino acids. CDR3 nucleotides: TGTGCCAGCAGTGACCTCGGGGGTTTCAAGCCCCAGCATTTT. Encoded protein: CASSDLGGFKPQHF.

The chain has TRBV7-9 and TRBJ1-4; 7 positions agree with TRBD1. CDR3 size: 14 residues. CDR1 SEHNR and CDR2 FQNEAQ come from the germline V gene (reference sequence). Trimming cost V 3 bases and J 8 bases; bases outside gene matches: 6. CDR3 loop: CASSFRQGGEKLFF. CDR3 nucleotide sequence: TGTGCCAGCAGCTTCAGACAGGGCGGGGAAAAACTGTTTTTT.

This rearrangement joins TRBV27 to TRBJ2-3; maybe TRBD2 (5 bases). Trimming removed 0 bases at V and 8 bases at J, with 12 bases between. CDR3 length: 14 amino acids. Germline V lookup: CDR1 MNHEY, CDR2 SMNVEV (reference sequence). The CDR3 spells CASSLSASSTTQYF. The CDR3 nucleotides are TGTGCCAGCAGTTTATCGGCTAGCTCGACTACGCAGTATTTT.

This sequence joins TRBV6-6 and TRBJ2-3; the match to TRBD2 covers 14 bases. Germline values: CDR1 MNHNY, CDR2 SVGAGI (reference sequence). The CDR3 covers 21 residues. Unmatched junction bases numbered 24, after V lost 5 bases and J lost 8 bases. The CDR3 DNA is TGTGCCAGCAGTCCCCTGTTTCCTGGGGCAGCCGGGACTAGCGGGAGAGGTACGCAGTATTTT. Protein: CASSPLFPGAAGTSGRGTQYF.

J is TRBJ2-3 and V is TRBV9; a weak D match, TRBD2 (5 bases). The CDR3 length is 16 residues. CDR1 is SGDLS and CDR2 is YYNGEE in the germline V gene. Trimming left V 0 bases short and J 0 bases short, with 11 bases between. The CDR3 DNA reads TGTGCCAGCAGCGTAGTGTACACGGGGAGCACAGATACGCAGTATTTT. Translation gives CASSVVYTGSTDTQYF.

The chain uses TRBV7-9 and TRBJ2-7; D remains unclear. Germline V gene lookup returns CDR1 SEHNR and CDR2 FQNEAQ (reference sequence). With 5 bases removed from V and 3 bases from J, the gap between germline ends came to 5 bases. The CDR3 is 11 amino acids. The CDR3 spells CASSPLYEQYF. Written as DNA, the CDR3 is TGTGCCAGCAGCCCGCTCTACGAGCAGTACTTC.

This clone was detected once. The rearrangement joins TRBV4-3 to TRBJ1-4; the match to TRBD1 covers 7 bases. The CDR3 contains 15 residues. CDR1 LGHNA and CDR2 YSLEER come from the germline V gene. V shed 5 bases, J shed 8 bases, and the junction held 11 bases outside the gene matches. The CDR3 DNA is TGCGCCAGCAGCTTAGGGGCAGGGGGGCCCGAAAAACTGTTTTTT. Encoded protein: CASSLGAGGPEKLFF.